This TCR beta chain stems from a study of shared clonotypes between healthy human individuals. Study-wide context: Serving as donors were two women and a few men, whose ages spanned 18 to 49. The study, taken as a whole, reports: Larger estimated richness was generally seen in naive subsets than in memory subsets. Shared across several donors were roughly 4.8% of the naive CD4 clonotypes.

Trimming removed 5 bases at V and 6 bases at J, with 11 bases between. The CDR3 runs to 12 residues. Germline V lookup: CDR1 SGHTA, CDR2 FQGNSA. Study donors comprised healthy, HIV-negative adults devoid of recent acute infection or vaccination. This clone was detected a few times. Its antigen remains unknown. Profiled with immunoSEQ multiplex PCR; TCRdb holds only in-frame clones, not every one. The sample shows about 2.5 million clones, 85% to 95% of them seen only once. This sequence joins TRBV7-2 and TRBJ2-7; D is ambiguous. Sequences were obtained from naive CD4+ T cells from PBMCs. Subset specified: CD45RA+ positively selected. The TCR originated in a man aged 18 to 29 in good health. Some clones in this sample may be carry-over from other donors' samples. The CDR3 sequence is CASSRGTGEQYF. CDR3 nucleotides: TGTGCCAGCAGCCGAGGAACCGGCGAGCAGTACTTC.